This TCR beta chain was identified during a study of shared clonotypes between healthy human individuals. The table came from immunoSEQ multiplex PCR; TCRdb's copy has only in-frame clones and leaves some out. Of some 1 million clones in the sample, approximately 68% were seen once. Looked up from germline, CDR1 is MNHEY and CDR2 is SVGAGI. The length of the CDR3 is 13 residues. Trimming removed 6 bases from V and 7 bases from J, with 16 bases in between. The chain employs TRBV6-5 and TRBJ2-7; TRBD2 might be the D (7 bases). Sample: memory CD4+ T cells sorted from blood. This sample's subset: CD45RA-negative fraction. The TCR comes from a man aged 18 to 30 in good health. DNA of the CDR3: TGTGCCAGCAGGTTGGGGGGGGCGAGGGAGCAGTACTTC. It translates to CASRLGGAREQYF.